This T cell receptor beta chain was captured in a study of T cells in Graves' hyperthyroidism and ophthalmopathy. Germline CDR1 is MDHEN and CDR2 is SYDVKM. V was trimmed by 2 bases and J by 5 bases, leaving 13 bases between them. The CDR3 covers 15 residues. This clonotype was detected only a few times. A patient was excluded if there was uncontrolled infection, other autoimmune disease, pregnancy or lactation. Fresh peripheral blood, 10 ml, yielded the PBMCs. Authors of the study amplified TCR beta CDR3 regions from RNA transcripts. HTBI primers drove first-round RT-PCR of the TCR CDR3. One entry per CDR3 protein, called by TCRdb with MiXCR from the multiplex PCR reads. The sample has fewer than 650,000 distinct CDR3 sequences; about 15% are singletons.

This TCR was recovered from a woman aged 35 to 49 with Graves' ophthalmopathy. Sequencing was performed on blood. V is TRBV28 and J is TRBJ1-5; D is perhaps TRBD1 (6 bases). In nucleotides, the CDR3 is TGTGCCAGCAGTTTAGAGAACAGGGAATATCAGCCCCAGCATTTT. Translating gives CASSLENREYQPQHF.